These T cell receptor beta chains were read from a single sample in a study of shared clonotypes between healthy human individuals. Here immunoSEQ multiplex PCR was the method, and the copy in TCRdb shows in-frame clones only, minus some. Of hundreds of thousands of clones in the sample, 70% to 80% are singletons; the top ten hold around 12%. The source material was PBMCs. The receptors shown here come from a woman aged 40 to 50 in good health. Some clones in this sample may be carry-over from other donors' samples. CDR3s include the opening cysteine and the closing phenylalanine or tryptophan. A D gene is named only where the DNA matches it firmly. Size is stated for part of the rows, as once, few or many counts, or as a class when the clone is expanded.

V	length	size	D	J	DNA	CDR3
TRBV5-4	12	.	.	TRBJ2-3	TGTGCCAGCATGGGTCGCACAGATACGCAGTATTTT	CASMGRTDTQYF
TRBV5-4	12	.	.	TRBJ1-3	TGTGCCAGCAGCTTGGACAGGAGCACCATATATTTT	CASSLDRSTIYF
TRBV19	12	many	.	TRBJ1-5	TGTGCCAGTAGTATCCCCTCTCAGCCCCAGCATTTT	CASSIPSQPQHF
TRBV5-4	15	few	TRBD2	TRBJ2-2	TGTGCCAGCAGCCGGGAGGTAGCGGCCACCGGGGAGCTGTTTTTT	CASSREVAATGELFF
TRBV6-6	16	.	.	TRBJ2-6	TGTGCCAGCAGCAAAACAGCAAACTCTGGGGCCAACGTCCTGACTTTC	CASSKTANSGANVLTF
TRBV30	15	.	.	TRBJ2-2	TGTGCCTGGCGCGGGACTCCAGGCGACACCGGGGAGCTGTTTTTT	CAWRGTPGDTGELFF
TRBV29-1	14	.	.	TRBJ2-7	TGCAGCGTTACAAGACAGGGAGGGGTGTACGAGCAGTACTTC	CSVTRQGGVYEQYF
TRBV6-1	12	few	.	TRBJ2-2	TGTGCCACTGCCTGGGGGCCCGGGGAGCTGTTTTTT	CATAWGPGELFF
TRBV6-1	13	.	.	TRBJ2-3	TGTGCCAGCGTCACGGTGAGCACAGATACGCAGTATTTT	CASVTVSTDTQYF
TRBV18	14	.	.	TRBJ2-5	TGTGCCAGCTCAGAGTCCCGGGGGCTGGGGACCCAGTACTTC	CASSESRGLGTQYF
TRBV14	17	.	TRBD2	TRBJ2-7	TGTGCCAGCAGCCCCCTTCTTGGGACTAGCGGGAGGTACGAGCAGTACTTC	CASSPLLGTSGRYEQYF
TRBV2	13	.	.	TRBJ1-1	TGTGCCAGCACTTCGACAGCGAACACTGAAGCTTTCTTT	CASTSTANTEAFF
TRBV6-4	15	.	TRBD1	TRBJ2-3	TGTGCCAGCAGTGGGACAGGGGGGAGCACAGATACGCAGTATTTT	CASSGTGGSTDTQYF
TRBV19	14	.	TRBD1	TRBJ1-5	TGTGCCAGTACCCAGGACAGGACCTATCAGCCCCAGCATTTT	CASTQDRTYQPQHF
TRBV6-1	16	many	.	TRBJ1-3	TGTGCCAGCACTCAAGCAGGGGCGACCTCTGGAAACACCATATATTTT	CASTQAGATSGNTIYF
TRBV27	16	.	.	TRBJ2-3	TGTGCCAGCACCCCCATCGGAGGTCCTAGCACAGATACGCAGTATTTT	CASTPIGGPSTDTQYF
TRBV5-1	15	few	.	TRBJ2-2	TGCGCCAGTATGCTAGGAGGGGGGAACACCGGGGAGCTGTTTTTT	CASMLGGGNTGELFF
TRBV19	15	.	TRBD1	TRBJ1-3	TGTGCCAGTAGGTCGCCGGGACAGGGTAGAAACACCATATATTTT	CASRSPGQGRNTIYF